A selection of T cell receptor beta chains follows, all from one sample in a study of vaccination and CD4 T cells after COVID-19. Which antigens these TCRs recognize remains unknown. In TCRdb, the PCR reads were re-called with MiXCR into one record per CDR3 protein. The data contain about 14,000 distinct CDR3 sequences, 45% to 55% of them singletons. Specimen: CD4+ T cells from blood, cultured in vitro. These receptors were obtained from a human donor who had recovered from COVID-19. The CDR3 runs from the conserved cysteine through the conserved F or W. D genes are given only for firm matches. Clone size is not always given. Where it is, it says once, few, many or a class for expanded clones.

v_call	j_call	d_call	clone_size	cdr3_aa
TRBV2	TRBJ1-2	TRBD1	few	CASSERTGNYGYTF
TRBV20-1	TRBJ2-3	-	few	CSAPRLVQGTDTQYF
TRBV20-1	TRBJ2-2	-	-	CSAPTTGLAGELFF
TRBV6-1	TRBJ1-1	-	few	CATVEGRLEAFF
TRBV7-2	TRBJ2-7	-	few	CASSLERRAGRLYEQYF
TRBV2	TRBJ2-7	-	few	CASRMTYEQYF
TRBV19	TRBJ2-2	TRBD2	-	CASSIKAGGPVGELFF
TRBV6-1	TRBJ2-7	TRBD2	-	CASTITFSGRNDEQYF
TRBV2	TRBJ2-2	TRBD2	-	CASSETSGRSGTGELFF
TRBV6-1	TRBJ1-3	TRBD1	-	CASSRGGQGNTIYF
TRBV2	TRBJ1-2	-	few	CASSPGNYGYTF
TRBV5-4	TRBJ2-5	-	once	CASSSPGRGQGTQYF
TRBV20-1	TRBJ2-2	TRBD2	-	CSARLSGLAGTGELFF
TRBV2	TRBJ2-1	TRBD2	-	CASSRTGTSGNEQFF
TRBV20-1	TRBJ1-5	-	few	CSARDGLSGHF
TRBV5-4	TRBJ2-5	TRBD1	-	CASSDYRGQETQYF
TRBV20-1	TRBJ2-5	-	-	CSFRTFQETQYF
TRBV6-5	TRBJ1-2	TRBD1	-	CASSSTGGHNYGYTF
TRBV15	TRBJ2-5	TRBD2	few	CATSSRTSGSRETQYF
TRBV7-8	TRBJ2-3	-	-	CASSRPPRLDTDTQYF
TRBV28	TRBJ2-1	TRBD1	-	CASRVRDRESNEQFF
TRBV20-1	TRBJ1-1	-	few	CSAKVGDTEAFF
TRBV6-2/TRBV6-3	TRBJ2-5	-	few	CASRYSGPQETQYF
TRBV19	TRBJ2-4	TRBD2	-	CASSIPSGGLAKNIQYF
TRBV28	TRBJ2-2	-	-	CASSLGQFTGELFF
TRBV19	TRBJ1-1	-	-	CASAGTLNTEAFF